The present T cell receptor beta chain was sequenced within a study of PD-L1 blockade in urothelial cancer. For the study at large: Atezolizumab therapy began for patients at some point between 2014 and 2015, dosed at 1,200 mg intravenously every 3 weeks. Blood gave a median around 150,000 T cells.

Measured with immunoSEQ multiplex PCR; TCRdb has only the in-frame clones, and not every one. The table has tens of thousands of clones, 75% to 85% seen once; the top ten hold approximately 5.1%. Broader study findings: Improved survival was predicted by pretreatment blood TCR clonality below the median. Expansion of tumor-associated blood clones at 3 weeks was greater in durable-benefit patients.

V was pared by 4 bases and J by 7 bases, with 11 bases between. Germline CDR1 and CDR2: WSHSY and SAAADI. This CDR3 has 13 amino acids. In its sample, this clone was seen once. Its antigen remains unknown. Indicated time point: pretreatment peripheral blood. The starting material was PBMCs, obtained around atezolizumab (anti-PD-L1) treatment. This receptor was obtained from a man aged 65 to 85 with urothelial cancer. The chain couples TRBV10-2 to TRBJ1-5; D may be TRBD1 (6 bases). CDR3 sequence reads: CASSGAGGQPQHF. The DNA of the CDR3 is TGCGCCAGCAGTGGGGCGGGGGGCCAGCCCCAGCATTTT.